This record concerns one T cell receptor (beta chain) sequence. What it binds is not known. These data originate in a study of shared clonotypes between healthy human individuals. Findings of the study overall: Around 5% was the fraction of naive CD4 clonotypes found shared across a few donors. Relative to their counterparts shared across all four donors, non-shared clonotypes exhibited diminished generation probabilities.

Sequencing was at deep level. Some 30,000 T cell genomes (around 190 ng DNA) went into each sorted-subset replicate. Only in-frame clones appear in the TCRdb table, and some are missing; sequencing was by immunoSEQ multiplex PCR. The table shows approximately 1,500,000 clones, with roughly 97% occurring only once. Deletions cut 7 bases from V and 5 bases from J, with 8 bases between. From germline, CDR1 is MDHEN and CDR2 SYDVKM. The CDR3 totals 11 residues. The sample taken for sequencing was naive CD4+ T cells sorted from blood. The subset denotes: CD45RA+ positively selected. The V gene is TRBV28, the J gene TRBJ1-2; D gene ambiguous. This TCR came from a man between 25 and 39 years old in good health. The CDR3 loop is CASTDRYGYTF. The CDR3 region has the DNA TGTGCCAGCACCGACCGTTATGGCTACACCTTC.